This T cell receptor (beta chain) was captured in a study of sequential checkpoint blockade in melanoma. Study summary: Each arm's sequence ended with maintenance nivolumab.

The protocol was immunoSEQ multiplex PCR, while the TCRdb copy is restricted to in-frame clones and leaves out a portion. The sample has fewer than 25,000 clones, 80% seen once. Germline V lookup: CDR1 SNHLY, CDR2 FYNNEI. Unmatched junction bases numbered 13, after V lost 7 bases and J lost 2 bases. The CDR3 consists of 17 residues. Treatment indicated: randomized to nivolumab then ipilimumab (arm A) or the reverse (arm B). None of the patients previously received DNA-damaging chemotherapy. Live CD3+CD8+ CD19− CD56− cells were sorted from PBMCs. The sample consisted of CD8+ T cells sorted from blood (inferred from file names), taken from a patient given nivolumab and ipilimumab in sequence. The clonotype originates from a human donor with melanoma. The chain has TRBV2 and TRBJ2-7; 11 bases align to TRBD1. The DNA of the CDR3 is TGTGCCAGCACCGAGGGACAGGGGGTTACCTCTACCTACGAGCAGTACTTC. Translating it yields CASTEGQGVTSTYEQYF.